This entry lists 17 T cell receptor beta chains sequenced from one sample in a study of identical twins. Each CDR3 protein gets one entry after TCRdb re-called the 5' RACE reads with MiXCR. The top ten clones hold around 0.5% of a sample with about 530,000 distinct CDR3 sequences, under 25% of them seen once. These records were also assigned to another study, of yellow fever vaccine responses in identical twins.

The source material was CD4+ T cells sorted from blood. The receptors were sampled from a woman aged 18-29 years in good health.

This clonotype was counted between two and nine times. The CDR3 reads CASSITRGQETQYF. As DNA, the CDR3 is TGTGCCAGCAGCATAACTAGGGGCCAAGAGACCCAGTACTTC. The chain employs TRBV5-6 and TRBJ2-5; the D call may be TRBD1 or TRBD2 (5 bases each). The CDR3 runs to 14 residues. Germline loops: CDR1 SGHDT, CDR2 YYEEEE. V was cut by 4 bases and J by 1 base, with 11 bases left in between. Looking up the rest from reference TRBV5-6 and TRBJ2-5 gives the full variable domain: DAGVTQSPTHLIKTRGQQVTLRCSPKSGHDTVSWYQQALGQGPQFIFQYYEEEERQRGNFPDRFSGHQFPNYSSELNVNALLLGDSALYLCASSITRGQETQYFGPGTRLLVL.

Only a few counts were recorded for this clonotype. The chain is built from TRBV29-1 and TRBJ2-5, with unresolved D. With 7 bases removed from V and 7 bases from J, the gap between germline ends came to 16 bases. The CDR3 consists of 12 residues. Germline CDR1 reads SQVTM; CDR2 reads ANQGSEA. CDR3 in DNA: TGCAGCGGGGTATCCCAAGAGATGACCCAGTACTTC. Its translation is CSGVSQEMTQYF.

The CDR3 sequence: CASSHSLAGALYNEQFF. For the CDR3, the DNA is TGTGCCAGCAGCCACAGTCTAGCGGGAGCTCTCTACAATGAGCAGTTCTTC. V is TRBV11-2 and J is TRBJ2-1, with 10 nucleotides matching TRBD2. The trim removed 5 bases at V and 3 bases at J, leaving 10 bases unmatched. CDR1 and CDR2 (germline): SGHAT, FQNNGV. The CDR3 has 17 residues.

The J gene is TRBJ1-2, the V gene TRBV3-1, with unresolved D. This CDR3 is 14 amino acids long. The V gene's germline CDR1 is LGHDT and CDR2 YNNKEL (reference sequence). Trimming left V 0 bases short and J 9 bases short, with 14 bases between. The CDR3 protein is CASSQDTGGRRYTF. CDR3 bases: TGTGCCAGCAGCCAAGATACGGGAGGGAGGCGCTACACCTTC.

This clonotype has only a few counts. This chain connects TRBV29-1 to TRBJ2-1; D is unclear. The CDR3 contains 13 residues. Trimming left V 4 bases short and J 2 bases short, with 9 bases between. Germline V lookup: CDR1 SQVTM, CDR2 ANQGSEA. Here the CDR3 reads CSVVVKTYNEQFF. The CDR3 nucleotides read TGCAGCGTTGTGGTCAAGACCTACAATGAGCAGTTCTTC.

For the CDR3, the DNA is TGTGCCAGCAGCTTGATGGGTCTAGCGGGAAGAGGCCAGCAGTACTTC. It encodes CASSLMGLAGRGQQYF. This chain uses TRBV5-6 with TRBJ2-7; 9 bases fit TRBD2. Trimming took 1 base from V and 8 from J; bases not matched to a gene: 13. Germline V lookup: CDR1 SGHDT, CDR2 YYEEEE. This CDR3 contains 16 residues.

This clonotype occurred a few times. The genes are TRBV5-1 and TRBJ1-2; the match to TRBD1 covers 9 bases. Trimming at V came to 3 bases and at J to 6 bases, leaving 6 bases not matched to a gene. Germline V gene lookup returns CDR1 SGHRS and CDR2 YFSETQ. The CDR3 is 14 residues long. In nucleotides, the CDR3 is TGCGCCAGCAGCTCACAGGACAGGGGCCATGGCTACACCTTC. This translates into CASSSQDRGHGYTF.

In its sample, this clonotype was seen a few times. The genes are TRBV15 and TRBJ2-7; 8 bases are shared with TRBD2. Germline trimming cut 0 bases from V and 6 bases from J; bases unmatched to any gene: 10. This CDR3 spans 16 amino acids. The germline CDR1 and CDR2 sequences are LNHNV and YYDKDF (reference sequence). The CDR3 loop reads CATSRDWGLGTGEQYF. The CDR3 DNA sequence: TGTGCCACCAGCAGAGATTGGGGACTAGGGACGGGCGAGCAGTACTTC.

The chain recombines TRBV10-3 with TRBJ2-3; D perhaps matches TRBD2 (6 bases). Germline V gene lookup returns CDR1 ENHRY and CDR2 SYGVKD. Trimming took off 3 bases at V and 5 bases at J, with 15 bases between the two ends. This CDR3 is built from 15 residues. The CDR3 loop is CAISDDWTTRDTQYF. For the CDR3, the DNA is TGTGCCATCAGTGACGACTGGACTACCAGAGATACGCAGTATTTT.

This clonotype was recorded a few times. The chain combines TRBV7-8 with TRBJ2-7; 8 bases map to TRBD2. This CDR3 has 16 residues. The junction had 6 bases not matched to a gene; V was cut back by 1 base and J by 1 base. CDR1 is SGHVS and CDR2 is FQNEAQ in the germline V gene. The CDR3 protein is CASSLEVAGLSYEQYF. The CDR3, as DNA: TGTGCCAGCAGCTTAGAGGTAGCGGGACTATCCTACGAGCAGTACTTC.

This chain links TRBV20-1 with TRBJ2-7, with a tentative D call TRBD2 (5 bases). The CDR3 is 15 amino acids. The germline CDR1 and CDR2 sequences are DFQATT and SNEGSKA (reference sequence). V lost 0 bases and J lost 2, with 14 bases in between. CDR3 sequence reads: CSARDVATRPYEQYF. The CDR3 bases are TGCAGTGCTAGAGACGTAGCGACAAGACCCTACGAGCAGTACTTC.

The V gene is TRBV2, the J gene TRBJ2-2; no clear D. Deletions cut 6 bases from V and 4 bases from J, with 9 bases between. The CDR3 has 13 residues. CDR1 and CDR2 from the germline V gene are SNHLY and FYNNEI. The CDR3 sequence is CASSTDSTGELFF. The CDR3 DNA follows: TGTGCCAGCAGCACCGATTCCACCGGGGAGCTGTTTTTT.

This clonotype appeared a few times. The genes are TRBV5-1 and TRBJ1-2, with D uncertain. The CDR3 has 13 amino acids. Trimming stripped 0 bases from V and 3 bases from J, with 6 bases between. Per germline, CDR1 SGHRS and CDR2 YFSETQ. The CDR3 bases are TGCGCCAGCAGCTTGGGCGTGGACTATGGCTACACCTTC. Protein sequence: CASSLGVDYGYTF. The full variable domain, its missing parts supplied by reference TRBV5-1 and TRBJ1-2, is KAGVTQTPRYLIKTRGQQVTLSCSPISGHRSVSWYQQTPGQGLQFLFEYFSETQRNKGNFPGRFSGRQFSNSRSEMNVSTLELGDSALYLCASSLGVDYGYTFGSGTRLTVV.

CDR3 sequence (DNA): TGTGCCACTAGCGGGGGCTACGAGCAGTACGTC. It specifies CATSGGYEQYV. The rearrangement joins TRBV10-3 to TRBJ2-7; the match to TRBD2 covers 10 bases. Germline CDR1 is ENHRY and CDR2 is SYGVKD. This CDR3 is built from 11 residues. Germline trimming cut 10 bases from V and 3 bases from J; bases unmatched to any gene: 0.

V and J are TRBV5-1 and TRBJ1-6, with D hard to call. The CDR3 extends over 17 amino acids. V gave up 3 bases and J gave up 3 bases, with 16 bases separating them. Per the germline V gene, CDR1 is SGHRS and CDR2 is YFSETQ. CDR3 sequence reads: CASSWSAGIGYNSPLHF. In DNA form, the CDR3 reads TGCGCCAGCAGCTGGAGCGCGGGCATCGGCTATAATTCACCCCTCCACTTT.

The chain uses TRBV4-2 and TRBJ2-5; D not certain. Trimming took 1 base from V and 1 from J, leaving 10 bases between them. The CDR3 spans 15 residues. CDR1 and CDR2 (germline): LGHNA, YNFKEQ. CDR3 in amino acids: CASSQGASLQETQYF. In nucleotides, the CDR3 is TGTGCCAGCAGCCAAGGTGCCTCCCTCCAAGAGACCCAGTACTTC.

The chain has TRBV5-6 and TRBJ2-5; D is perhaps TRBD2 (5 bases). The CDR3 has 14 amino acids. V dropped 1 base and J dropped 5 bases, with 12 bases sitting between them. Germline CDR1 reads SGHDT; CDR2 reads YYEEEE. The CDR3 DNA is TGTGCCAGCAGCTTGTCACGGGGATGGGAGACCCAGTACTTC. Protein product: CASSLSRGWETQYF.